The sequence of this T cell receptor (beta chain) was determined in a study of CD8+ T cells in alopecia areata. Study-wide background: Treated patients received severity scores based on the percentage of scalp area affected. Study-level findings and limits: Scalp and blood samples kept many expanded lesional clones throughout tofacitinib.

Germline V lookup: CDR1 SGDLS, CDR2 YYNGEE. V lost 3 bases to trimming and J lost 5 bases, with 17 bases between them. The CDR3 spans 15 residues. The treatment is: oral pan-JAK inhibitor, 5-10 mg twice daily. Concerning this clone itself: The target antigen is unknown.

Sequencing used cDNA as its template, made by extracting RNA and reverse transcribing it. Sequencing was performed with immunoSEQ multiplex PCR; in TCRdb, only in-frame clones are kept and a portion is missing. The sample gives roughly 73,000 clones, around 30% of which show up once; 14% to 15% is in the top ten. V usage is TRBV9 and J usage is TRBJ2-5, with D perhaps given as TRBD1 or TRBD2 (6 bases each). Sequences were derived from CD8+ T cells sorted from blood, sampled at week 4, from a patient treated with tofacitinib. The sequence came from a human donor with alopecia areata. In DNA, the CDR3 is TGTGCCAGCAGCGCCTCCTTGGGGGGCCAGGAGACCCAGTACTTC. It encodes CASSASLGGQETQYF.